A single sample gave rise to the 13 T cell receptor beta chains below, sequenced in a study of blood T cells in healthy people across ages. The use of a sample-barcoded 5' primer and a J-beta primer mix characterized a second PCR of roughly 7 to 11 cycles. Each CDR3 protein is one row after TCRdb ran MiXCR on the 5' RACE reads. The data hold approximately 780,000 distinct CDR3 sequences, with approximately 24% observed a single time. These same data were also listed under a study on T cells of mothers and their children.

The sample comprised blood. Source of these receptors: a boy aged 10-17 years in good health.

CDR3 nucleotides: TGCAGTGCTAGGGCCCCGACAGGGGGCGGCGACGAGCAGTACTTC. This translates into CSARAPTGGGDEQYF. The chain employs TRBV20-1 and TRBJ2-7; 10 nucleotides align to TRBD1. Germline loops: CDR1 DFQATT, CDR2 SNEGSKA (reference sequence). The CDR3 covers 15 residues. V gave up 3 bases and J gave up 5 bases; unmatched junction bases: 10.

In regard to this clonotype: The germline gene is not matched at one end of the junction; a read error may be the cause. CDR3 protein: CASEVAGIVEALF. The CDR3 nucleotides read TGTGCCTCGGAGGTCGCGGGGATTGTTGAAGCTCTCTTT. The rearrangement uses TRBV30 and TRBJ1-1, with D uncertain. The CDR3 sequence is 13 residues long. Germline V CDR1 and CDR2: GTSNPN, SVGIG (reference sequence).

This clonotype occurred a few times. The CDR3 reads CSATTDRGGDSPLHF. CDR3 DNA: TGCAGTGCCACCACCGACAGGGGGGGAGATTCACCCCTCCACTTT. V usage is TRBV20-1 and J usage is TRBJ1-6; 9 bases are a match to TRBD1. This CDR3 has 15 residues. The V gene end was trimmed by 6 bases and the J gene end by 8 bases; junction bases not matched to a gene: 11. Germline V lookup: CDR1 DFQATT, CDR2 SNEGSKA (reference sequence).

This rearrangement joins TRBV20-1 to TRBJ1-4, with TRBD1 identical over 8 bases. J gave up 7 bases and V 6 bases, and 13 bases lay outside the gene matches. The CDR3 totals 15 residues. CDR1 is DFQATT and CDR2 is SNEGSKA in the germline V gene (reference sequence). The CDR3: CSADKRETGVEKLFF. The CDR3 bases are TGCAGTGCAGATAAAAGGGAGACAGGGGTTGAAAAACTGTTTTTT.

V and J are TRBV24-1 and TRBJ2-2; 8 bases map to TRBD1. CDR3 length: 16 amino acids. V dropped 4 bases and J dropped 5; count of bases not matched to a gene: 8. The germline V gene encodes CDR1 KGHDR and CDR2 SFDVKD. The CDR3 sequence is CATSDTIYRGTGELFF. The CDR3 coding sequence is TGTGCCACCAGTGACACCATATACAGGGGGACCGGGGAGCTGTTTTTT.

This clonotype was observed a handful of times. The chain links TRBV7-9 to TRBJ1-4; D gene unclear. Germline lookup yields CDR1 SEHNR and CDR2 FQNEAQ (reference sequence). The germline V and J ends were trimmed by 1 base and 4 bases, with 13 bases remaining between them. CDR3 size: 16 residues. The CDR3 is CASSLDGSLYNEKLFF. The DNA of the CDR3 is TGTGCCAGCAGCTTAGACGGGAGCTTATATAATGAAAAACTGTTTTTT.

This clonotype was detected only a few times. V is TRBV5-1 and J is TRBJ2-1, with 9 bases aligning to TRBD2. The CDR3 contains 16 residues. Germline V lookup: CDR1 SGHRS, CDR2 YFSETQ. Losses at the gene ends were 2 bases for V and 2 bases for J; bases not matched to a gene: 5. The CDR3 loop reads CASSFGSGGTYNEQFF. CDR3 in DNA: TGCGCCAGCAGCTTCGGGAGCGGGGGGACCTACAATGAGCAGTTCTTC.

The chain uses TRBV19 and TRBJ2-3, with D tentatively TRBD2 (6 bases). V lost 5 bases, J lost 7 bases, and 22 bases lay in between. Germline loops: CDR1 LNHDA, CDR2 SQIVND (reference sequence). CDR3 length: 16 amino acids. The CDR3 DNA sequence: TGTGCCAGTAGTCTGACGAGAGCCAGGGAGGAGCATACGCAGTATTTT. Translated, it gives CASSLTRAREEHTQYF.

V is TRBV27 and J is TRBJ1-2, with a possible D match to TRBD1 (6 bases). With 2 bases removed from V and 4 bases from J, the gap between germline ends came to 14 bases. Germline CDR1 is MNHEY and CDR2 is SMNVEV (reference sequence). There are 15 residues in the CDR3. The CDR3 DNA follows: TGTGCCAGCAGTTTAGGTGGGGGGCGGATCTATGGCTACACCTTC. As protein: CASSLGGGRIYGYTF.

Only a few counts were recorded for this clonotype. The chain links TRBV5-1 to TRBJ2-7; D is possibly TRBD1 (6 bases). CDR1 and CDR2 (germline): SGHRS, YFSETQ. V was shortened by 2 bases and J by 2 bases, with 14 bases between the two germline ends. CDR3 size: 15 residues. The CDR3 bases are TGCGCCAGCAGCTTATCATTAACAGGGACCTACGAGCAGTACTTC. Encoded protein: CASSLSLTGTYEQYF.

The chain links TRBV28 to TRBJ2-7; D could derive from TRBD1 or TRBD2 (7 bases each). Germline values: CDR1 MDHEN, CDR2 SYDVKM. The CDR3 covers 15 residues. Trimming pared 4 bases from V and 5 bases from J, leaving 18 bases between. Here the CDR3 reads CASSSGGGDPHEQYF. CDR3 bases: TGTGCCAGCAGTTCAGGGGGGGGGGACCCTCACGAGCAGTACTTC.

This clonotype has a count of ten or more. This sequence joins TRBV4-2 and TRBJ1-1, with TRBD1 as a possible D gene (5 bases). This CDR3 is built from 13 residues. Germline values: CDR1 LGHNA, CDR2 YNFKEQ. Trimming removed 4 bases from V and 5 bases from J, with 11 bases in between. CDR3 amino acids: CASSRTGSTEAFF. For the CDR3, the DNA is TGTGCCAGCAGCCGAACAGGTAGTACTGAAGCTTTCTTT.

This clonotype was counted a few times. DNA of the CDR3: TGTGCTAGTGGTTTGGTAAGGGCCCAGGGCGAGCAGTACTTC. Translation gives CASGLVRAQGEQYF. The chain combines TRBV12-5 with TRBJ2-7; possible D gene TRBD1, 5 bases. Germline V gene data show CDR1 as LGHNT and CDR2 as FRNRAP. The V gene lost 0 bases and the J gene lost 6 bases, with 12 bases spanning the gap. The CDR3 is 14 residues long.